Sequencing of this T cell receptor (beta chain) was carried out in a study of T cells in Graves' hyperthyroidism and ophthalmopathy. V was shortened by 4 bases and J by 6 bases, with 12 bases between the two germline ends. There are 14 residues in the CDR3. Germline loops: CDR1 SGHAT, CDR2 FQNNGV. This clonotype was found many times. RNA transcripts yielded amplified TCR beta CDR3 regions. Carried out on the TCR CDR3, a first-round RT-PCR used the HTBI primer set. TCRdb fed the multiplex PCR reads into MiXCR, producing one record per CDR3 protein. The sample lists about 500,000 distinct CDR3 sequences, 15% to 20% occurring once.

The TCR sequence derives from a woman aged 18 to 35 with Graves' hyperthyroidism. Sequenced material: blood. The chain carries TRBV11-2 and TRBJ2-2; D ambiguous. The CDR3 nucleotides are TGTGCCAGCAGCTCCTTTCTTTACCCCGGGGAGCTGTTTTTT. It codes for CASSSFLYPGELFF. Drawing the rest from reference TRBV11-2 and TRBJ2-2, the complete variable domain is EAGVAQSPRYKIIEKRQSVAFWCNPISGHATLYWYQQILGQGPKLLIQFQNNGVVDDSQLPKDRFSAERLKGVDSTLKIQPAKLEDSAVYLCASSSFLYPGELFFGEGSRLTVL.